This T cell receptor (beta chain) is from a study of blood T cell repertoires in COVID-19 (TCRdb year 2020). For context, the study as a whole: Samples covering the acute and convalescent phases of COVID-19 were provided by collaborators in the United States, Italy and Spain. Subjects who had been exposed to COVID-19, were actively infected with it, or had recovered from it provided the deeply sampled blood TCRbeta repertoires that made up the dataset. Where available, HLA class I and class II types were obtained from metadata supplied by the sample provider rather than from assay-based typing. The material from the prospective study consisted of cDNA or gDNA derived from T cells, B-cell-depleted T cells, or PBMCs. A de-identified subject ID, COVID-19 status, age in years and sex were almost always included in the sample metadata. The repertoires were released in a freely available public database intended as a resource for research on the immune response to SARS-CoV-2. The samples were drawn from two sources: the first 160 participants of the ongoing ImmuneRACE study, and 1,000 to 1,500 subjects contributed by 6 global collaborators. General conclusions and limits of the study: The amount of clinical and demographic metadata varied by source and participant and was provided uncurated.

TCRbeta CDR3 regions were amplified from genomic DNA using the immunoSEQ Assay, a bias-controlled multiplex PCR. On the authors' methods: The number of nucleated cells in each sample was estimated by amplification of reference gene primers within the assay. Sequence reads were collapsed and filtered to measure the absolute abundance of every unique TCRbeta CDR3 rearrangement. Productive Simpson clonality was computed per sample as the square root of Simpson's diversity index over productive rearrangements. Drawn from immuneACCESS, this table holds only the in-frame rearrangements with V and J called that TCRdb kept. Clones are partly lost; checked studies trace under half to an unresolved V gene and leave the rest unexplained. That table furnishes V, J and clone size, whereas the DNA furnished D and trimming. The sample records 200,000 to 250,000 clones, 75% to 90% of which are singletons. The ten largest clones capture roughly 3% of the sample.

To note about this clone: Its antigen remains unidentified. No much larger clonotype is one base removed from it; base qualities were not supplied.

Between the V and J ends, shortened by 1 base and 4 bases respectively, the junction contains 11 bases. From the cysteine up to the phenylalanine, the CDR3 has a length of 15 residues. Solely the CDR3 DNA is kept, with 45 bases framed from the first base. Based on the germline V gene, the CDR1 and CDR2 sequences are SGHRS and YFSETQ. Participants in the prospective study were aged about 18 to 95 years, lived in 24 United States geographic areas, and enrolled through a virtual design. Cohort assignment in the prospective study relied on participant-reported clinical history from a screening survey and a study questionnaire. In the prospective study, whole blood, serum and a nasopharyngeal or oropharyngeal swab were collected from each participant by mobile phlebotomists. Over a roughly 2-month period, participants in the prospective study had the option of providing additional blood draws and questionnaires. Blood samples from the prospective study were shipped frozen or at room temperature prior to DNA extraction.

Sequenced sample: PBMCs or T cells enriched from blood (not recorded which). The rearranged chain carries TRBV5-1 and TRBJ2-2, with TRBD1 perhaps the D gene, on 6 matching bases. The source is a woman aged 18-29 years in a cohort exposed to, infected with or recovered from COVID-19 (not recorded which). The DNA reads as follows: TGCGCCAGCAGCTTGCCAGGGGCCTTCACCGGGGAGCTGTTTTTT. It translates as CASSLPGAFTGELFF.